The 5 T cell receptor beta chains listed next were all sequenced from one sample in a study of blood T cell repertoires in COVID-19. The repertoire was sequenced with immunoSEQ multiplex PCR; TCRdb's copy has only in-frame clones and lacks some. Here the sample spans about 90,000 clones, about 76% being singletons. What was sequenced was peripheral blood. These receptors came from a woman of 80 years or more with acute or convalescent COVID-19.

This chain links TRBV7-3 with TRBJ2-1; possibly TRBD2 for D (5 bases). Per germline, CDR1 SGHTA and CDR2 FQGTGA. V was cut by 5 bases and J by 5 bases, with 19 bases left in between. This CDR3 spans 16 amino acids. CDR3 sequence: CASSPFGGGLHNEQFF. The CDR3 DNA reads as TGTGCCAGCAGCCCTTTTGGAGGTGGGCTCCACAATGAGCAGTTCTTC.

The chain joins TRBV9 to TRBJ2-7, with D possibly matching TRBD1 (5 bases). The V and J ends lost 0 bases and 2 bases respectively, with 12 bases between them. The CDR3 is 15 amino acids. Germline V gene sequence: CDR1 SGDLS, CDR2 YYNGEE. The CDR3 nucleotides read TGTGCCAGCAGCGTAGCAGGGTCGAACGCCTACGAGCAGTACTTC. Protein sequence: CASSVAGSNAYEQYF.

V usage is TRBV6-5 and J usage is TRBJ2-7; 11 bases agree with TRBD1. Trimming cost V 6 bases and J 2 bases; bases outside gene matches: 0. CDR1 MNHEY and CDR2 SVGAGI come from the germline V gene. The CDR3 covers 13 residues. DNA for the CDR3: TGTGCCAGCAGGGGACAGGGGGCCTACGAGCAGTACTTC. Translation gives CASRGQGAYEQYF.

The chain is built from TRBV5-1 and TRBJ1-6, with unresolved D. V shed 4 bases and J shed 7 bases, with 9 bases lying between them. The germline V gene has CDR1 SGHRS and CDR2 YFSETQ. CDR3 length equals 13 residues. The CDR3, as DNA: TGCGCCAGCAGCGAGGGCGGGAATTCACCCCTCCACTTT. Encoded protein: CASSEGGNSPLHF.

This clone was seen a few times. The chain has TRBV29-1 and TRBJ1-2; 12 bases line up with TRBD1. V dropped 7 bases and J dropped 4; count of bases not matched to a gene: 7. This CDR3 comprises 14 residues. Germline CDR1 reads SQVTM; CDR2 reads ANQGSEA. CDR3 DNA: TGCAGCGACGAGGGGACAGGGGGCTTCTATGGCTACACCTTC. It specifies CSDEGTGGFYGYTF. Supplemented by reference TRBV29-1 and TRBJ1-2, the full variable domain reads SAVISQKPSRDICQRGTSLTIQCQVDSQVTMMFWYRQQPGQSLTLIATANQGSEATYESGFVIDKFPISRPNLTFSTLTVSNMSPEDSSIYLCSDEGTGGFYGYTFGSGTRLTVV.